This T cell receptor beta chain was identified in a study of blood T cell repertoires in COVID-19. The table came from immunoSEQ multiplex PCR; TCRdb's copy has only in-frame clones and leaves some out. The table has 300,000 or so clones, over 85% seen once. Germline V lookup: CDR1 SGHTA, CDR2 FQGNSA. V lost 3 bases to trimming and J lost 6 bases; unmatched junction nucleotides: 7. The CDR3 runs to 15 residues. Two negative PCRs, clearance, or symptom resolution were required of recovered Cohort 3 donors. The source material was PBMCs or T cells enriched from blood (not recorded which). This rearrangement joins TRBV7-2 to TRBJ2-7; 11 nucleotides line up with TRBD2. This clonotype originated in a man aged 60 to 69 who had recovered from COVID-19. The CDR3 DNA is TGTGCCAGCAGCTTCCAGACTAGCGGGGTTTCCGAGCAGTACTTC. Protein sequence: CASSFQTSGVSEQYF. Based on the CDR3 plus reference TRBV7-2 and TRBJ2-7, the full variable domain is GAGVSQSPSNKVTEKGKDVELRCDPISGHTALYWYRQSLGQGLEFLIYFQGNSAPDKSGLPSDRFSAERTGGSVSTLTIQRTQQEDSAVYLCASSFQTSGVSEQYFGPGTRLTVT.